The present entry profiles one T cell receptor (beta chain) with its context. Antigen: not known. This entry comes from a study of cytomegalovirus exposure and HLA in healthy donors. The study, taken as a whole, reports: Later on, an analysis found that several of the most significant clusters appeared to be linked to common viral pathogens, which included parvovirus B19. Later analysis reportedly placed an Asian-associated ancestry cluster below the roughly 670-donor mean in N-insertions. Sequencing probably produced one cluster of sequence variants that were highly shared. Being productive about 90% or about 30% of the time was typical of most TCR beta V segments in an earlier analysis.

This PCR relied on a set of 60 Vbeta primers and 13 Jbeta primers. Sequencing used immunoSEQ multiplex PCR; TCRdb keeps in-frame clones, though not all of them. The sample has 50,000 to 65,000 clones, less than 85% seen once. The V and J ends lost 6 bases and 5 bases, in that order; junction bases with no gene match: 8. Germline values: CDR1 MDHEN, CDR2 SYDVKM. The CDR3 has 14 amino acids. The specimen was PBMCs. The TCR comes from a woman in her twenties or thirties in good health and CMV-seronegative. The chain carries TRBV28 and TRBJ2-7, with 9 bases fitting TRBD1. Here the CDR3 reads CASSDGQGTDEQYF. CDR3 bases: TGTGCCAGCAGCGACGGACAGGGGACTGACGAGCAGTACTTC.